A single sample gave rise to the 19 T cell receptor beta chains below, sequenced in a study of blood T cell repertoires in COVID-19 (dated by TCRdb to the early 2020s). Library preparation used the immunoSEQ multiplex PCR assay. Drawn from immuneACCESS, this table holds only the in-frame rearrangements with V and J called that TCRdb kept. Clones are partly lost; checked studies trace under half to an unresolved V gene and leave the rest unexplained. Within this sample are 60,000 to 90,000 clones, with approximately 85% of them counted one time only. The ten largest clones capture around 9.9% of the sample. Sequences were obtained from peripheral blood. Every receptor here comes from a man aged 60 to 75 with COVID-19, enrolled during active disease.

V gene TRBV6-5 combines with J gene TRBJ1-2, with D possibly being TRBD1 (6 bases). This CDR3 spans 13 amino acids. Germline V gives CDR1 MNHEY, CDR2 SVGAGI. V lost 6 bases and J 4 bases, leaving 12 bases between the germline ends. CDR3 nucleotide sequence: TGTGCCAGCAGCGAGAGGACAGCCTATGGCTACACCTTC. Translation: CASSERTAYGYTF.

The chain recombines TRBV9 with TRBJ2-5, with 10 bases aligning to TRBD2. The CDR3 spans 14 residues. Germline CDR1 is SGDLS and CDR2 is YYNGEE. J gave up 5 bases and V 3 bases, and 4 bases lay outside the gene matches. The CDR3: CASSGSGRGETQYF. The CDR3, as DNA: TGTGCCAGCAGCGGGAGCGGGAGGGGGGAGACCCAGTACTTC.

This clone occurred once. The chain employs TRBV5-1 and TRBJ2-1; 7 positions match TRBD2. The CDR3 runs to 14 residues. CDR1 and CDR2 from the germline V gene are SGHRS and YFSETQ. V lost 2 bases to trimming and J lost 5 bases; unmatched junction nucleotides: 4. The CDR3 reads CASSLGDYNNEQFF. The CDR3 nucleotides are TGCGCCAGCAGCTTAGGGGACTACAACAATGAGCAGTTCTTC.

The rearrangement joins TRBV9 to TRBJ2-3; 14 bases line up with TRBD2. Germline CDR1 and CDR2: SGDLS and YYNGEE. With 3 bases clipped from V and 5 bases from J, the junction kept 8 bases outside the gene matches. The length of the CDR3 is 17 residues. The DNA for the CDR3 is TGTGCCAGCAGCGACGGGACTAGCGGGGGTTTCGTAGATACGCAGTATTTT. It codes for CASSDGTSGGFVDTQYF.

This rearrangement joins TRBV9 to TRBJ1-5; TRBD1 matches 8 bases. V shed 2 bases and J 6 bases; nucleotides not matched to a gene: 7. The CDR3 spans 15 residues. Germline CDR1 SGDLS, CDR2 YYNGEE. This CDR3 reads CASSVATGEGQPQHF. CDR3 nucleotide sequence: TGTGCCAGCAGCGTCGCGACAGGGGAAGGTCAGCCCCAGCATTTT.

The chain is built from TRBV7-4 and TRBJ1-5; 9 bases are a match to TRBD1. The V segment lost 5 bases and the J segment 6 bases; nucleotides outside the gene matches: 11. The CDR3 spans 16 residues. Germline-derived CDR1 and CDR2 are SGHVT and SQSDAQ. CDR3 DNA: TGTGCCAGCAGCCCACGGGACAGGGTGAGAGGTCAGCCCCAGCATTTT. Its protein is CASSPRDRVRGQPQHF.

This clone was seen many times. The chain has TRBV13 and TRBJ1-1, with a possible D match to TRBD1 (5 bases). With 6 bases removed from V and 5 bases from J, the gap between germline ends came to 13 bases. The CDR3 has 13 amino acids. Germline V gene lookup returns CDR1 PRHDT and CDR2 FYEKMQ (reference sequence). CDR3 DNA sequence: TGTGCCAGCAGAGGGGAGGGGAGTACTGAAGCTTTCTTT. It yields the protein CASRGEGSTEAFF.

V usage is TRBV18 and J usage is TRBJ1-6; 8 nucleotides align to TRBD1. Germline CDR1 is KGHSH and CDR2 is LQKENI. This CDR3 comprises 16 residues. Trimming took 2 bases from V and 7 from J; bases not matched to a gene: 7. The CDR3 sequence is CASSPRTGSSNSPLHF. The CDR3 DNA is TGTGCCAGCTCACCAAGGACAGGGTCTTCGAATTCACCCCTCCACTTT.

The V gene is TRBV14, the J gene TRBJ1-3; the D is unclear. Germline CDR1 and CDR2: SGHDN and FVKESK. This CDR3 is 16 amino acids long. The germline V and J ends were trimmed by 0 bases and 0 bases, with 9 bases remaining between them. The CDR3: CASSQERLYSGNTIYF. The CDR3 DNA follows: TGTGCCAGCAGCCAAGAACGTCTCTACTCTGGAAACACCATATATTTT.

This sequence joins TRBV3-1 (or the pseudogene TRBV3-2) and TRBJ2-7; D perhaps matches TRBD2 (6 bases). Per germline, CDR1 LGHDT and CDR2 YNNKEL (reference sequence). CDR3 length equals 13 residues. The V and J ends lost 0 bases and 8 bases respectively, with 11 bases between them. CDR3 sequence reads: CASSQEGGPKQYF. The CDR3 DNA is TGTGCCAGCAGCCAAGAGGGAGGTCCGAAGCAGTACTTC.

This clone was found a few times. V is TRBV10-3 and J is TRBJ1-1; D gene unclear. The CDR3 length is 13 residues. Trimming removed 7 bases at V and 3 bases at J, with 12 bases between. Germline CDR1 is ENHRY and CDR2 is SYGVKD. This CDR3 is CAIKNDQDTEAFF. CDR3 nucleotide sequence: TGTGCCATCAAGAACGATCAGGACACTGAAGCTTTCTTT.

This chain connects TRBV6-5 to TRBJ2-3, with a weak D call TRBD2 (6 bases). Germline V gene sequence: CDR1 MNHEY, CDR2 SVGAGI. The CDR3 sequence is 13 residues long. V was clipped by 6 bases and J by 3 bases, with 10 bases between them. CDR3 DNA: TGTGCCAGCAGGGGACTTGGAACAGATACGCAGTATTTT. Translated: CASRGLGTDTQYF.

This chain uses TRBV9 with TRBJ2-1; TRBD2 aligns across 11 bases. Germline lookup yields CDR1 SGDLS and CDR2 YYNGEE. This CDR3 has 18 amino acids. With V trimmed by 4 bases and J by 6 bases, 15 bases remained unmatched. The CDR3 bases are TGTGCCAGCAGCCCCTTCCTATCTAGCGGGGGGCTACTCAATGAGCAGTTCTTC. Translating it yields CASSPFLSSGGLLNEQFF.

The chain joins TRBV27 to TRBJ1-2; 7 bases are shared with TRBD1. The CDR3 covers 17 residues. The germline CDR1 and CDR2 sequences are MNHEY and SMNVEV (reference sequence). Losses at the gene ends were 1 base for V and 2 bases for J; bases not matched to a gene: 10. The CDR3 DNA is TGTGCCAGCAGTTTATTTAGCGACAGGGCGGGAAACTATGGCTACACCTTC. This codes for CASSLFSDRAGNYGYTF.

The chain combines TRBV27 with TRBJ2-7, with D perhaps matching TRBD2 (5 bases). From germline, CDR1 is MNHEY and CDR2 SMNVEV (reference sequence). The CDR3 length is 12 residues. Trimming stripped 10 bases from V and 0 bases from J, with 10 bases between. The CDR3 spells CATFTSSYEQYF. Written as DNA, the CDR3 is TGTGCCACCTTTACTAGCTCCTACGAGCAGTACTTC.

CDR3 loop: CASSEGLTISGNTIYF. CDR3 DNA sequence: TGTGCCAGCAGTGAAGGACTGACCATCTCTGGAAACACCATATATTTT. The chain joins TRBV2 to TRBJ1-3, with D hard to call. CDR1 is SNHLY, CDR2 FYNNEI, per germline. There are 16 residues in the CDR3. Deletions cut 1 base from V and 0 bases from J, with 10 bases between.

CDR3 sequence reads: CASSRGLAGGEQYF. The CDR3 nucleotides are TGTGCCAGCAGCAGGGGACTAGCGGGAGGTGAGCAGTACTTC. The chain uses TRBV6-2 or TRBV6-3 and TRBJ2-7, with TRBD2 identical over 15 bases. CDR1 MNHEY and CDR2 SVGEGT come from the germline V gene. This CDR3 spans 14 amino acids. Unmatched junction bases numbered 4, after V lost 6 bases and J lost 7 bases.

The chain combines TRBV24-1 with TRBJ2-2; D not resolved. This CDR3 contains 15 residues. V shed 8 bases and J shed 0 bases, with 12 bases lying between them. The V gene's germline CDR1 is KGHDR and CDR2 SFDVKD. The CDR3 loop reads CATMALAANTGELFF. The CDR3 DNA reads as TGTGCCACCATGGCCCTCGCAGCGAACACCGGGGAGCTGTTTTTT.

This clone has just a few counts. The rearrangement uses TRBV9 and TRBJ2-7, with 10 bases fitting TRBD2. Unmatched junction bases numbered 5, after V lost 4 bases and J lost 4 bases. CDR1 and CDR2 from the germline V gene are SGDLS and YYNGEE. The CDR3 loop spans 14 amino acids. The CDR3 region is CASSIAGGPYEQYF. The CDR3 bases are TGTGCCAGCAGCATAGCGGGGGGACCATACGAGCAGTACTTC. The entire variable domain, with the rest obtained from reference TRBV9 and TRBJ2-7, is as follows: DSGVTQTPKHLITATGQRVTLRCSPRSGDLSVYWYQQSLDQGLQFLIQYYNGEERAKGNILERFSAQQFPDLHSELNLSSLELGDSALYFCASSIAGGPYEQYFGPGTRLTVT.